This TCR beta chain comes out of a study of OX40 agonist ivuxolimab in advanced cancers. This clone was recorded a few times. Its antigen remains unidentified. Trimming took 5 bases from V and 6 from J, leaving 20 bases between them. The CDR3 runs to 15 residues. Per germline, CDR1 MDHEN and CDR2 SYDVKM. TCRdb's copy holds only in-frame clones and misses some; the assay was immunoSEQ multiplex PCR. The repertoire holds some 75,000 clones, around nine tenths seen once, with 2.5% to 3% in the top ten. Study results and caveats: The mean number of expanded clones was higher in CD8+ T cells than in CD4+.

This TCR was sampled from an adult with an advanced solid tumor such as melanoma, head and neck, liver or kidney cancer. The specimen was CD4+ or CD8+ T cells sorted from blood, collected in a trial of the OX40 agonist ivuxolimab. V and J are TRBV28 and TRBJ2-7; TRBD1 is a possible D gene (6 bases). This CDR3 reads CASSPPQGWGLEQYF. In nucleotides, the CDR3 is TGTGCCAGCAGTCCCCCGCAGGGGTGGGGTCTCGAGCAGTACTTC.